Following are 21 T cell receptor beta chains from one sample sequenced in a study of CD8+ T cells in alopecia areata. Treatment indicated: oral pan-JAK inhibitor, 5-10 mg twice daily. Reverse transcription of extracted RNA yielded cDNA, which provided the sequencing template. Here immunoSEQ multiplex PCR was the method, and the copy in TCRdb shows in-frame clones only, minus some. The sample records about 180,000 clones, about 48% being singletons. The material was CD8+ T cells sorted from blood, obtained at week 24, from a patient treated with tofacitinib. All receptors come from a human donor with alopecia areata.

The V call is TRBV7-9, the J call TRBJ1-5; no definite D call. The CDR3 runs 14 residues. Germline V lookup: CDR1 SEHNR, CDR2 FQNEAQ (reference sequence). Between the trimmed V and J ends, which lost 2 bases and 0 bases, there was a span of 5 bases. CDR3 amino acids: CASSLLDSNQPQHF. The CDR3 DNA reads as TGTGCCAGCAGCTTACTGGATAGCAATCAGCCCCAGCATTTT. Full variable domain (rest looked up from reference TRBV7-9 and TRBJ1-5): DTGVSQNPRHKITKRGQNVTFRCDPISEHNRLYWYRQTLGQGPEFLTYFQNEAQLEKSRLLSDRFSAERPKGSFSTLEIQRTEQGDSAMYLCASSLLDSNQPQHFGDGTRLSIL.

The rearrangement uses TRBV5-6 and TRBJ1-1; TRBD1 might be the D (6 bases). Germline-derived CDR1 and CDR2 are SGHDT and YYEEEE. The V gene lost 4 bases and the J gene lost 10 bases, with 11 bases spanning the gap. The CDR3 covers 11 residues. The CDR3 loop is CASSSRGPAFF. The CDR3 DNA is TGTGCCAGCAGCAGCCGGGGGCCAGCTTTCTTT. Drawing the rest from reference TRBV5-6 and TRBJ1-1, the complete variable domain is DAGVTQSPTHLIKTRGQQVTLRCSPKSGHDTVSWYQQALGQGPQFIFQYYEEEERQRGNFPDRFSGHQFPNYSSELNVNALLLGDSALYLCASSSRGPAFFGQGTRLTVV.

The rearrangement uses TRBV6-6 and TRBJ1-1; D might be TRBD1 (5 bases). The CDR3 runs to 14 residues. V lost 4 bases to trimming and J lost 7 bases, with 16 bases between them. CDR1 MNHNY and CDR2 SVGAGI come from the germline V gene (reference sequence). The CDR3 DNA reads as TGTGCCAGCAGTTCGACGGAGGGGCAGAATGAAGCTTTCTTT. Protein product: CASSSTEGQNEAFF.

The gene calls are TRBV13 and TRBJ2-5; D unclear. The CDR3 is 13 residues long. Germline values: CDR1 PRHDT, CDR2 FYEKMQ (reference sequence). The V end lost 4 bases, the J end lost 0 bases, and 6 bases lay between the germline ends. CDR3 region: CASSSGYQETQYF. CDR3 nucleotide sequence: TGTGCCAGCAGCTCAGGCTACCAAGAGACCCAGTACTTC.

This chain joins TRBV4-3 and TRBJ1-1; maybe TRBD1 (5 bases). This CDR3 has 18 residues. V lost 1 base and J 0 bases, leaving 18 bases between the germline ends. Germline CDR1 LGHNA, CDR2 YSLEER. Here the CDR3 reads CASSQVIGENRMNTEAFF. DNA for the CDR3: TGCGCCAGCAGCCAAGTAATAGGGGAAAACCGCATGAACACTGAAGCTTTCTTT.

This clone was observed a handful of times. The V call is TRBV19, the J call TRBJ2-1; 9 bases match TRBD2. Germline-derived CDR1 and CDR2 are LNHDA and SQIVND (reference sequence). The V segment lost 3 bases and the J segment 0 bases; nucleotides outside the gene matches: 6. The CDR3 totals 17 residues. CDR3 sequence: CASSIVAGGSSYNEQFF. The CDR3 bases are TGTGCCAGTAGTATCGTCGCGGGGGGGAGCTCCTACAATGAGCAGTTCTTC.

The chain has TRBV4-3 and TRBJ2-5; D possibly corresponds to TRBD1 (8 bases). Germline loops: CDR1 LGHNA, CDR2 YSLEER. V was pared by 4 bases and J by 4 bases, with 19 bases between. CDR3 length: 16 amino acids. The CDR3 coding sequence is TGCGCCAGCAGCCGCATTACAGGGGGGGAGCGAGAGACCCAGTACTTC. Translated: CASSRITGGERETQYF.

The rearrangement joins TRBV10-3 to TRBJ1-2; D uncertain. Per germline, CDR1 ENHRY and CDR2 SYGVKD. The CDR3 is 14 amino acids. With 6 bases removed from V and 1 base from J, the gap between germline ends came to 12 bases. This CDR3 is CAIRDDGGNYGYTF. The CDR3, as DNA: TGTGCCATCAGAGATGACGGTGGTAACTATGGCTACACCTTC.

J is TRBJ2-7 and V is TRBV5-6; D uncertain. The CDR3 runs to 13 residues. The germline CDR1 and CDR2 sequences are SGHDT and YYEEEE. Trimming pared 2 bases from V and 0 bases from J, leaving 6 bases between. The chain's CDR3 is CASSFVSSYEQYF. CDR3 DNA: TGTGCCAGCAGCTTTGTCAGCTCCTACGAGCAGTACTTC.

The chain joins TRBV5-6 to TRBJ2-7, with a weak D call TRBD1 (7 bases). The V end lost 3 bases, the J end lost 6 bases, and 19 bases lay between the germline ends. The CDR3 runs 15 residues. Per the germline V gene, CDR1 is SGHDT and CDR2 is YYEEEE. CDR3 in DNA: TGTGCCAGCAGCTCGGCGGGACAGCTTCTTGGCGAGCAGTACTTC. Translating gives CASSSAGQLLGEQYF.

V and J are TRBV19 and TRBJ1-5; no reliable D call. This CDR3 contains 13 residues. Trimming left V 6 bases short and J 5 bases short, with 11 bases between. Germline V lookup: CDR1 LNHDA, CDR2 SQIVND (reference sequence). The CDR3 sequence: CASRRRADQPQHF. CDR3 in DNA: TGTGCCAGTAGACGCCGGGCGGATCAGCCCCAGCATTTT. The whole variable domain, filled in from reference TRBV19 and TRBJ1-5, reads DGGITQSPKYLFRKEGQNVTLSCEQNLNHDAMYWYRQDPGQGLRLIYYSQIVNDFQKGDIAEGYSVSREKKESFPLTVTSAQKNPTAFYLCASRRRADQPQHFGDGTRLSIL.

The table lists this clone with a few counts. The chain employs TRBV6-5 and TRBJ2-3; D is ambiguous. This CDR3 is built from 12 residues. With 6 bases removed from V and 2 bases from J, the gap between germline ends came to 6 bases. Germline CDR1 is MNHEY and CDR2 is SVGAGI. This CDR3 reads CASSLDTDTQYF. DNA for the CDR3: TGTGCCAGCAGCTTAGACACAGATACGCAGTATTTT.

This clone was seen only a few times. The chain carries TRBV5-1 and TRBJ2-7; the D gene is possibly TRBD1 (6 bases). The CDR3 runs 14 residues. Trimming pared 3 bases from V and 3 bases from J, leaving 13 bases between. From germline, CDR1 is SGHRS and CDR2 YFSETQ. Here the CDR3 DNA reads TGCGCCAGCAGCTCTCCGGGACAATACTACGAGCAGTACTTC. Amino acid sequence: CASSSPGQYYEQYF.

The V gene is TRBV12-5, the J gene TRBJ2-1; 7 bases match TRBD1. This CDR3 is built from 13 residues. The ends lost 7 bases at V and 4 bases at J; junction bases unmatched: 4. In germline, CDR1 is LGHNT, CDR2 FRNRAP. CDR3 DNA: TGTGCTAGTGCTCCGACAGGGTACAATGAGCAGTTCTTC. Its translation is CASAPTGYNEQFF.

V and J are TRBV19 and TRBJ1-2; D is possibly TRBD1 (5 bases). From germline, CDR1 is LNHDA and CDR2 SQIVND (reference sequence). The CDR3 runs 15 residues. Trimming removed 8 bases from V and 4 bases from J, with 20 bases in between. CDR3 loop: CASGPGTETVYGYTF. The CDR3 DNA reads TGTGCCAGTGGACCAGGGACCGAGACAGTCTATGGCTACACCTTC.

The genes are TRBV27 and TRBJ1-5; D is possibly TRBD1 (5 bases). This CDR3 is built from 13 residues. Germline CDR1 and CDR2: MNHEY and SMNVEV (reference sequence). The V end lost 4 bases, the J end lost 6 bases, and 10 bases lay between the germline ends. Here the CDR3 DNA reads TGTGCCAGCAGTTGGAGGGGCACTCAGCCCCAGCATTTT. Residues: CASSWRGTQPQHF.

This clone was seen only a few times. The chain has TRBV29-1 and TRBJ1-1; D not certain. The CDR3 is 14 residues long. V was trimmed by 0 bases and J by 3 bases, leaving 11 bases between them. CDR1 and CDR2 from the germline V gene are SQVTM and ANQGSEA. CDR3 in amino acids: CSVEDPREYTEAFF. The CDR3 DNA follows: TGCAGCGTTGAAGATCCACGGGAATACACTGAAGCTTTCTTT.

In its sample, this clone was seen a few times. In DNA form, the CDR3 reads TGTGCCAGCAGCTTAGAGTATGGTACGTGGGAGCAGTACTTC. Amino acids: CASSLEYGTWEQYF. The V gene is TRBV7-2, the J gene TRBJ2-7; no definite D call. This CDR3 is 14 amino acids long. V was shortened by 1 base and J by 7 bases, with 14 bases between the two germline ends. Per germline, CDR1 SGHTA and CDR2 FQGNSA.

The chain employs TRBV7-2 and TRBJ2-1, with 9 bases lining up with TRBD2. This CDR3 is built from 15 residues. Per germline, CDR1 SGHTA and CDR2 FQGNSA. Trimming at V came to 1 base and at J to 6 bases, leaving 4 bases not matched to a gene. The CDR3 region is CASSLGGGEINEQFF. CDR3 bases: TGTGCCAGCAGCTTAGGCGGGGGGGAAATCAATGAGCAGTTCTTC.

This sequence joins TRBV2 and TRBJ2-7; maybe TRBD1 (6 bases). Germline-derived CDR1 and CDR2 are SNHLY and FYNNEI. V was clipped by 7 bases and J by 3 bases, with 16 bases between them. CDR3 length: 14 residues. The CDR3 DNA sequence: TGTGCCAGCACGGAGACAGGCGAAGACTACGAGCAGTACTTC. Translation gives CASTETGEDYEQYF.

The chain links TRBV2 to TRBJ2-5, with D possibly being TRBD1 or TRBD2 (5 bases each). Trimming removed 1 base at V and 5 bases at J, with 11 bases between. CDR1 and CDR2 from the germline V gene are SNHLY and FYNNEI. The CDR3 length is 14 residues. CDR3 coding DNA: TGTGCCAGCAGTGAAGGCAGGGAGAGGGAGACCCAGTACTTC. It translates to CASSEGRERETQYF.